This T cell receptor beta chain originates from a study of control samples from healthy donors and cancer patients. This CDR3 region has 18 residues. Germline V gene data show CDR1 as MNHNS and CDR2 as SASEGT. Trimming left V 0 bases short and J 2 bases short, with 16 bases between. Using immunoSEQ multiplex PCR, the repertoire was profiled, and TCRdb retains in-frame clones only, with some absent. This sample has 110,000 to 150,000 clones, with around nine tenths found just once. The genes are TRBV6-1 and TRBJ2-2; D assignment may be TRBD1 or TRBD2 (5 bases each). The sample consisted of blood. The receptor was isolated from a woman aged 25 to 39 in good health. In DNA, the CDR3 is TGTGCCAGCAGTGAAGCATGGGCCGGGACCATCAACACCGGGGAGCTGTTTTTT. Encoded protein: CASSEAWAGTINTGELFF.